This T cell receptor (beta chain) is from a study of CD8+ T cells in alopecia areata. Study as a whole: The investigators scored severity in treated patients by the percentage of affected scalp area. Study-wide findings and caveats: TCR sharing was clearer in mice than between patients, perhaps partly owing to patient HLA diversity. Many expanded lesional clones remained in scalp and blood on tofacitinib.

Treatment given: oral pan-JAK inhibitor, 5-10 mg twice daily. The germline V gene has CDR1 MNHNY and CDR2 SVGAGI (reference sequence). The V gene lost 7 bases and the J gene lost 2 bases, with 5 bases spanning the gap. CDR3 length: 11 residues. Reverse transcription of extracted RNA yielded cDNA, which provided the sequencing template. This table comes from immunoSEQ multiplex PCR, and its TCRdb copy is limited to in-frame clones, with some not included. The sample lists a few hundred thousand clones, less than 45% seen once, with more than 0.4% in the top ten. In regard to this clone: Antigen specificity is unknown.

V usage is TRBV6-6 and J usage is TRBJ1-2, with D unclear. This sample comprised CD4+ T cells sorted from blood, obtained between weeks 30 and 35, from a patient treated with tofacitinib. The sequence came from a human donor with alopecia areata. CDR3 nucleotide sequence: TGTGCCAGCACGGAAAACTATGGCTACACCTTC. It encodes CASTENYGYTF.